This T cell receptor beta chain was recovered during a study of blood T cell repertoires in COVID-19. Original data processing: Reference gene primer amplification gave estimated nucleated cell counts. Generated by immunoSEQ multiplex PCR, the TCRdb table keeps only in-frame clones and is missing some. V and J calls and clone size are as listed in that table; D and trimming were resolved from the DNA. The data show about 78,000 clones, about 89% seen once. The TCR originated in a man in his fifties with active or convalescent COVID-19. Sample: peripheral blood.

CDR3 loop: CASSEQPAGIQETQYF. The CDR3 bases are TGTGCCAGCAGTGAACAGCCAGCGGGGATCCAAGAGACCCAGTACTTC. This chain joins TRBV6-1 and TRBJ2-5; 7 bases agree with TRBD2. The CDR3 has 16 amino acids. Unmatched junction bases numbered 7, after V lost 2 bases and J lost 1 base. CDR1 MNHNS and CDR2 SASEGT come from the germline V gene.